These 24 T cell receptor beta chains were sequenced from one sample in a study of glioma-infiltrating T cells. Using RNA template, CDR3s of TCR alpha and beta were amplified with iRepertoire arm-PCR. Each CDR3 protein is one row after TCRdb ran MiXCR on the multiplex PCR reads. Of 100,000 to 150,000 distinct CDR3 sequences in the sample, approximately 26% were seen once. The sequenced sample was glioma tissue, nonneoplastic brain tissue, or PBMCs (not recorded which). Receptors were obtained from a human donor with low-grade glioma or glioblastoma, undergoing nonglioma brain surgery, or in good health (not recorded which).

The table lists this clonotype with a few counts. V gene TRBV7-2 combines with J gene TRBJ2-1; no firm D call. Trimming took off 6 bases at V and 1 base at J, with 13 bases between the two ends. Looked up from germline, CDR1 is SGHTA and CDR2 is FQGNSA. This CDR3 region has 15 residues. The chain's CDR3 is CASSSSSGSYNEQFF. The CDR3 region has the DNA TGTGCCAGCAGTTCCTCGAGTGGGTCCTACAATGAGCAGTTCTTC. Using reference TRBV7-2 and TRBJ2-1 for the parts outside the CDR3, the full variable domain is GAGVSQSPSNKVTEKGKDVELRCDPISGHTALYWYRQSLGQGLEFLIYFQGNSAPDKSGLPSDRFSAERTGGSVSTLTIQRTQQEDSAVYLCASSSSSGSYNEQFFGPGTRLTVL.

The chain combines TRBV20-1 with TRBJ1-2, with D possibly matching TRBD1 (5 bases). Trimming shortened V by 5 bases and J by 8 bases, and 24 bases separated the two germline ends. CDR1 is DFQATT and CDR2 is SNEGSKA in the germline V gene (reference sequence). This CDR3 has 15 residues. The CDR3 DNA sequence: TGCAGTGCTCTCCCTGGGGGGAGGGTTCTATTGGGCTACACCTTC. Translating it yields CSALPGGRVLLGYTF.

The V call is TRBV5-1, the J call TRBJ2-6; 7 bases fit TRBD1. CDR1 SGHRS and CDR2 YFSETQ come from the germline V gene. This CDR3 contains 17 residues. V dropped 0 bases and J dropped 1; count of bases not matched to a gene: 4. This chain's CDR3 is CASSLDRGGSGANVLTF. DNA for the CDR3: TGCGCCAGCAGCTTGGACAGGGGTGGATCTGGGGCCAACGTCCTGACTTTC.

This clonotype appeared a few times. The V call is TRBV20-1, the J call TRBJ1-1; 7 positions agree with TRBD1. CDR1 is DFQATT and CDR2 is SNEGSKA in the germline V gene (reference sequence). The CDR3 runs 13 residues. The V and J ends lost 5 bases and 7 bases, in that order; junction bases with no gene match: 10. The CDR3 DNA sequence: TGCAGTGCTCTAAGACAGGGTATGAGTGAAGCTTTCTTT. Encoded protein: CSALRQGMSEAFF.

In its sample, this clonotype was seen many times. This sequence joins TRBV6-1 and TRBJ2-7; a possible D gene is TRBD2 (5 bases). CDR3 size: 11 residues. Germline V CDR1 and CDR2: MNHNS, SASEGT. Between the trimmed V and J ends, which lost 10 bases and 5 bases, there was a span of 12 bases. This chain's CDR3 is CATSRRNEQYV. In DNA form, the CDR3 reads TGTGCCACGAGCAGGAGGAACGAGCAGTACGTC.

With regard to this clonotype: At one end the junction does not follow the germline gene, possibly because of a read error. The J gene is TRBJ2-1, the V gene TRBV27; D could derive from TRBD1 or TRBD2 (5 bases each). Germline values: CDR1 MNHEY, CDR2 SMNVEV (reference sequence). The CDR3 sequence is 16 residues long. The CDR3 spells CASSISFNWDEYEQFF. The DNA for the CDR3 is TGTGCCAGCAGTATATCATTTAACTGGGACGAATATGAGCAGTTCTTC.

The chain uses TRBV4-2 and TRBJ2-3; D not resolved. Looked up from germline, CDR1 is LGHNA and CDR2 is YNFKEQ. With 0 bases removed from V and 5 bases from J, the gap between germline ends came to 15 bases. The CDR3 has 16 amino acids. CDR3 DNA: TGTGCCAGCAGCCAAGAAGTTTCCGGCTCGGGAGATACGCAGTATTTT. Translating it yields CASSQEVSGSGDTQYF.

The J gene is TRBJ2-2, the V gene TRBV19; D is possibly TRBD1 (5 bases). From germline, CDR1 is LNHDA and CDR2 SQIVND (reference sequence). V was trimmed by 4 bases and J by 7 bases, leaving 10 bases between them. CDR3 length equals 13 residues. CDR3 nucleotide sequence: TGTGCCAGTAGTACACAGGTGAACGGGGAGCTGTTTTTT. This translates into CASSTQVNGELFF.

A word on this clonotype: A much larger clone differs from this one at a single base, so this may be a read error. V gene TRBV20-1 combines with J gene TRBJ1-6; D uncertain. The germline V gene encodes CDR1 DFQATT and CDR2 SNEGSKA (reference sequence). The CDR3 is made up of 13 amino acids. The V gene lost 1 base and the J gene lost 9 bases, with 10 bases spanning the gap. CDR3 in DNA: TGCAGTGCTAGAGGCGAACAAAGTTCACCCCTCCACTTT. Its protein is CSARGEQSSPLHF.

The chain links TRBV3-1 to TRBJ2-3; D tentatively reads TRBD1 or TRBD2 (6 bases each). Trimming shortened V by 4 bases and J by 5 bases, and 19 bases separated the two germline ends. The CDR3 sequence is 16 residues long. The germline V gene has CDR1 LGHDT and CDR2 YNNKEL (reference sequence). The CDR3 bases are TGTGCCAGCAGCCTAGCCTGGGGGGCGAGGGAAGATACGCAGTATTTT. Translated, it gives CASSLAWGAREDTQYF.

This clonotype was counted between two and nine times. V usage is TRBV27 and J usage is TRBJ2-7, with D hard to call. The germline gives CDR1 MNHEY, CDR2 SMNVEV (reference sequence). CDR3 length: 11 amino acids. The V and J ends lost 7 bases and 3 bases respectively, with 7 bases between them. CDR3 DNA sequence: TGTGCCAGCACCTTGGACTACGAGCAGTACGTC. Amino acid sequence: CASTLDYEQYV.

This clonotype was counted a few times. The chain has TRBV6-6 and TRBJ2-1; maybe TRBD2 (5 bases). V gave up 2 bases and J gave up 0 bases, with 14 bases separating them. The germline V gene has CDR1 MNHNY and CDR2 SVGAGI (reference sequence). The CDR3 covers 17 residues. The chain's CDR3 is CASSYPEDYYSYNEQFF. The CDR3 DNA follows: TGTGCCAGCAGTTACCCCGAAGACTACTACTCCTACAATGAGCAGTTCTTC.

This clonotype came up a few times. This chain joins TRBV28 and TRBJ2-7; no firm D call. The germline CDR1 and CDR2 sequences are MDHEN and SYDVKM. This CDR3 has 14 amino acids. V was clipped by 2 bases and J by 3 bases, with 11 bases between them. The chain's CDR3 is CASSLNGEVYEQYV. The CDR3 DNA reads TGTGCCAGCAGTTTAAATGGTGAAGTCTACGAGCAGTACGTC.

This chain connects TRBV10-2 to TRBJ2-1; a possible D gene is TRBD2 (6 bases). V lost 5 bases, J lost 6 bases, and 11 bases lay in between. The length of the CDR3 is 13 residues. CDR1 WSHSY and CDR2 SAAADI come from the germline V gene. Here the CDR3 reads CASSSAGSNEQFF. DNA of the CDR3: TGCGCCAGCAGTTCCGCGGGGAGCAATGAGCAGTTCTTC.

In this sample, this clonotype turned up a few times. V gene TRBV10-3 combines with J gene TRBJ2-3; 9 bases are shared with TRBD1. Germline CDR1 is ENHRY and CDR2 is SYGVKD. Trimming took 3 bases from V and 4 from J; bases not matched to a gene: 5. This CDR3 is 15 amino acids long. The CDR3 loop reads CAISDDRGGADTQYF. The CDR3 region has the DNA TGTGCCATCAGTGATGACAGGGGGGGGGCAGATACGCAGTATTTT.

This clonotype was counted between two and nine times. The chain employs TRBV6-1 and TRBJ2-1, with 7 bases matching TRBD1. The germline V gene encodes CDR1 MNHNS and CDR2 SASEGT. The CDR3 sequence is 15 residues long. V lost 7 bases to trimming and J lost 0 bases; unmatched junction nucleotides: 6. CDR3 residues: CASKTTGSSYNEQFF. DNA for the CDR3: TGTGCCAGCAAAACGACAGGGAGCTCCTACAATGAGCAGTTCTTC.

The rearrangement joins TRBV4-2 to TRBJ1-2; D is unresolved. Germline-derived CDR1 and CDR2 are LGHNA and YNFKEQ. This CDR3 has 15 residues. V was pared by 0 bases and J by 2 bases, with 10 bases between. CDR3 nucleotide sequence: TGTGCCAGCAGCCAAGAAGGGCACTCCAACTATGGCTACACCTTC. Protein product: CASSQEGHSNYGYTF.

This clonotype was observed a handful of times. This chain connects TRBV5-1 to TRBJ1-1, with D hard to call. CDR1 and CDR2 from the germline V gene are SGHRS and YFSETQ. V shed 1 base and J shed 3 bases, with 16 bases lying between them. This CDR3 spans 16 amino acids. CDR3 amino acids: CASSLHLRSGDTEAFF. The CDR3 region has the DNA TGCGCCAGCAGCTTGCACCTACGGAGCGGCGACACTGAAGCTTTCTTT.

There are a few counts of this clonotype. The V and J genes are TRBV20-1 and TRBJ2-2; weak D call: TRBD1 (6 bases). The V and J ends lost 6 bases and 2 bases respectively, with 16 bases between them. Per germline, CDR1 DFQATT and CDR2 SNEGSKA (reference sequence). This CDR3 has 15 amino acids. Here the CDR3 reads CSAHGGQLNTGELFF. CDR3 DNA: TGCAGTGCCCATGGCGGACAGCTTAACACCGGGGAGCTGTTTTTT.

On this clonotype itself: A read error may explain this, as a much larger clone is one base away. This sequence joins TRBV27 and TRBJ1-1; unclear D gene. V lost 4 bases to trimming and J lost 2 bases, with 8 bases between them. Germline V gives CDR1 MNHEY, CDR2 SMNVEV (reference sequence). This CDR3 has 13 amino acids. CDR3 DNA: TGTGCCAGCAGTTCCCGGTCTAACACTGAAGCTTTCTTT. Residues: CASSSRSNTEAFF.

In DNA, the CDR3 is TGTGCCAGCAGCCACATTCCGGGGGAAAAACTGTTTTTT. Its translation: CASSHIPGEKLFF. This chain connects TRBV14 to TRBJ1-4, with D hard to call. CDR3 size: 13 residues. Germline CDR1 SGHDN, CDR2 FVKESK. V gave up 3 bases and J gave up 8 bases, with 10 bases separating them.

This clonotype was observed at least ten times. V and J are TRBV7-9 and TRBJ1-2; TRBD1 matches at 7 bases. V was clipped by 1 base and J by 3 bases; unmatched bases: 14. Germline V CDR1 and CDR2: SEHNR, FQNEAQ (reference sequence). This CDR3 comprises 18 residues. CDR3 sequence reads: CASSLVALNRGLDYGYTF. The CDR3 nucleotides are TGTGCCAGCAGCTTAGTGGCACTAAACAGGGGTTTGGACTATGGCTACACCTTC.

V and J are TRBV7-9 and TRBJ2-5; TRBD2 aligns across 10 bases. This CDR3 comprises 14 residues. The V segment lost 0 bases and the J segment 5 bases; nucleotides outside the gene matches: 0. Germline V gene sequence: CDR1 SEHNR, CDR2 FQNEAQ (reference sequence). The CDR3 sequence: CASSLATSGETQYF. In DNA form, the CDR3 reads TGTGCCAGCAGCTTAGCGACTAGCGGGGAGACCCAGTACTTC.

This clonotype was observed at least ten times. V usage is TRBV27 and J usage is TRBJ1-4; 9 nucleotides align to TRBD1. The germline V gene encodes CDR1 MNHEY and CDR2 SMNVEV (reference sequence). CDR3 size: 19 residues. V was pared by 5 bases and J by 4 bases, with 17 bases of the junction left unmatched. The DNA of the CDR3 is TGTGCCAGCAGTATCCGGACAGGGGCCGGTCGGTTAGGTAATGAAAAACTGTTTTTT. Protein sequence: CASSIRTGAGRLGNEKLFF.